The entry below gives a single TCR beta chain sequence along with its context. Its binding antigen is unknown. One base away there is no much larger clone; base qualities are not given. The sample comes from a study of blood T cell repertoires in COVID-19 (dated by TCRdb to 2018 to 2020). Broadly, across the study: Collaborator samples came from the United States, Italy and Spain and covered acute and convalescent phases of COVID-19. The material from the prospective study consisted of cDNA or gDNA derived from T cells, B-cell-depleted T cells, or PBMCs. Sample metadata almost always included a de-identified subject ID, COVID-19 status, age in years and sex. The repertoires were released in a freely available public database intended as a resource for research on the immune response to SARS-CoV-2. The samples were drawn from the first 160 participants of the ongoing ImmuneRACE study and from 1,254 subjects provided by 6 global collaborators. Where HLA class I and class II types were available, the types were taken from metadata supplied by the sample provider, not from assay-based typing. Deeply sampled blood TCRbeta repertoires from subjects exposed to, actively infected with, or recovered from COVID-19 were included in the dataset. The paper's findings and limits, for the study overall: The quantity of clinical and demographic metadata differed by source and by participant and was supplied without curation.

A distance of 13 bases separates the germline ends of V and J, which lose 8 bases and 8 bases respectively. Reading from cysteine to phenylalanine, the CDR3 counts 13 amino acids. Here the CDR3 DNA is all that survives: 39 bases in frame from base 1. Sequences LGHDT (CDR1) and YNNKEL (CDR2) are obtained from the germline V gene (reference sequence). TCRbeta CDR3 regions were amplified from genomic DNA by means of the immunoSEQ Assay, a bias-controlled multiplex PCR. Regarding the original processing steps: The number of nucleated cells in each sample was estimated from the amplification of reference gene primers within the assay. To quantify the absolute abundance of each unique TCRbeta CDR3 rearrangement, sequence reads were collapsed and filtered. Productive Simpson clonality was computed per sample as the square root of Simpson's diversity index over productive rearrangements. This is the immuneACCESS table as TCRdb keeps it, with only in-frame sequences that have V and J called. A part of the clones is gone; compared with another copy, unresolved V genes explain less than half, and the rest is unexplained. The V and J calls and clone size are taken from that table; D and trimming were inferred from the DNA. The sample yields around 140,000 clones; 80% to 90% were counted once. The ten largest account for more than 3.5% of the sample.

Enrolling through a virtual design, the prospective study's participants ranged in age from roughly 18 to 95 years and lived across more than 20 United States geographic areas. Cohort assignment in the prospective study relied on participant-reported clinical history from a screening survey and a study questionnaire. ImmuneRACE Cohort 3 recovered participants were defined by two consecutive negative NP/OP PCR tests, healthcare professional clearance, or symptom resolution. Mobile phlebotomists in the prospective study collected whole blood, serum and a nasopharyngeal or oropharyngeal swab from every participant. Prospective study participants could optionally give additional blood draws and questionnaires over a roughly 2-month period. Before DNA extraction, prospective study blood samples were shipped either frozen or at room temperature.

The sequence was obtained from a man aged 50 to 60 who had recovered from COVID-19. The sequencing sample was made of PBMCs or T cells enriched from blood (not recorded which). The chain links TRBV3-1 (or the pseudogene TRBV3-2) with TRBJ1-6; no D segment can be confidently identified. The bases read TGTGCCAGCCACCAGAGCGGTTATTCACCCCTCCACTTT. Its protein product is CASHQSGYSPLHF.